A single T cell receptor beta chain is shown here with its context. Genomic DNA template from tumor biopsies or peripheral blood, about 600 ng to 6,500 ng input. The germline V gene has CDR1 KGHDR and CDR2 SFDVKD. The CDR3 runs to 14 residues. V trimming: 7 bases; J trimming: 5 bases; junction bases outside the gene matches: 5. Assay used: immunoSEQ multiplex PCR; TCRdb lists only in-frame clones, some missing. The sample records 50,000 to 75,000 clones, around 72% being singletons. This entry belongs to a study of T cells in tumors after PD-1 blockade. V is TRBV24-1 and J is TRBJ2-1; TRBD1 aligns across 9 bases. This receptor was identified in a human donor with basal cell carcinoma. The sample consisted of PBMCs, taken after anti-PD-1 treatment. Here the CDR3 reads CATRGTGPHNEQFF. The CDR3 DNA reads TGTGCCACCAGGGGGACAGGGCCCCACAATGAGCAGTTCTTC.